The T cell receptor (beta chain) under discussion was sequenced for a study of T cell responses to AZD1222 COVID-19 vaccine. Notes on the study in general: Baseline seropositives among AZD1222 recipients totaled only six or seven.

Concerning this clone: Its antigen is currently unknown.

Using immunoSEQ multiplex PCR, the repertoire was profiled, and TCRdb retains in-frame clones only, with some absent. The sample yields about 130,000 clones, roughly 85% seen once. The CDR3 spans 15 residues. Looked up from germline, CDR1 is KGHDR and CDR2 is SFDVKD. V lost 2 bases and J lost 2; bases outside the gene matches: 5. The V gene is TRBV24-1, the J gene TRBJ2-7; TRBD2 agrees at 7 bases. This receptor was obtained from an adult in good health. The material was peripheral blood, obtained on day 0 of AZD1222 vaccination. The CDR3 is CATSDSSGETYEQYF. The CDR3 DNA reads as TGTGCCACCAGTGATTCTAGCGGTGAGACCTACGAGCAGTACTTC.